This TCR beta chain is drawn from a study of blood T cell repertoires in COVID-19. V lost 5 bases to trimming and J lost 4 bases; unmatched junction nucleotides: 7. Germline assignment: CDR1 SGHDT and CDR2 YYEEEE. The CDR3 covers 14 residues. Repertoires were generated with immunoSEQ multiplex PCR, while TCRdb's copy carries only in-frame clones and drops some. In the table there are about 130,000 clones, 70% to 90% of which are singletons. The chain combines TRBV5-6 with TRBJ2-7; 9 nucleotides line up with TRBD1. Source material: peripheral blood. This clonotype originated in a human donor in a cohort sampled during active COVID-19. CDR3 DNA: TGTGCCAGCAGAACCGGGACAGGGTTATACGAGCAGTACTTC. Protein: CASRTGTGLYEQYF. Full variable domain (missing parts from reference TRBV5-6 and TRBJ2-7): DAGVTQSPTHLIKTRGQQVTLRCSPKSGHDTVSWYQQALGQGPQFIFQYYEEEERQRGNFPDRFSGHQFPNYSSELNVNALLLGDSALYLCASRTGTGLYEQYFGPGTRLTVT.